Listed here is a single T cell receptor beta chain. Its antigen is unidentified. These data belong to a study of beta chain features in type 1 diabetes. Study-wide context: Age, gender and cell yields were similar between patients and healthy donors. Overall study findings and caveats: In all four CD4+ subsets, TCRB CDR3 length was significantly, moderately reduced in type 1 diabetes. Still unanswered here is whether HLA type influences TCRB rearrangement. In comparison with healthy donors, patients had naive, central memory and Treg TCRB repertoires that appeared more similar.

Expressed TCRB transcripts were sequenced, since all the RNA that had been isolated was reverse transcribed. About 3.5 million reads, on average, came from each naive, central memory and regulatory T cell sample. Clones were sequenced by immunoSEQ multiplex PCR, and TCRdb holds only the in-frame ones, with some missing. The sample yields 240,000 or so clones, around 13% seen once. CDR3 length: 11 residues. In germline, CDR1 is ENHRY, CDR2 SYGVKD. The V and J ends lost 11 bases and 6 bases respectively, with 12 bases between them. Material for sequencing was naive CD4+ T cells from blood. The receptor's source is a man between 25 and 39 years old with type 1 diabetes. The chain joins TRBV10-3 to TRBJ2-3; a possible D gene is TRBD1 (6 bases). The CDR3 loop reads CAAQTGDTQYF. CDR3 sequence (DNA): TGTGCCGCACAAACAGGGGATACGCAGTATTTT.